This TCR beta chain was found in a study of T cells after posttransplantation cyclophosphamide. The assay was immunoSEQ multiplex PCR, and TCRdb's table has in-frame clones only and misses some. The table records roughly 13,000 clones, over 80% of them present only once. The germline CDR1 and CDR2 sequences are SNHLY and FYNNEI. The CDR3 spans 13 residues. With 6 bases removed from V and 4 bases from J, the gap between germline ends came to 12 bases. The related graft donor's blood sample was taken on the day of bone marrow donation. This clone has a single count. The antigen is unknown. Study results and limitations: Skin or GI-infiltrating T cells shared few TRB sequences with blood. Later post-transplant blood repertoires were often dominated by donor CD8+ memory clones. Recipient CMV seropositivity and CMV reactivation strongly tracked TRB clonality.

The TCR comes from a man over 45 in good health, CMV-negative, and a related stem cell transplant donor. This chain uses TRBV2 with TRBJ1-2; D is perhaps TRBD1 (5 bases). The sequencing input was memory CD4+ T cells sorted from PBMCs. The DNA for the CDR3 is TGTGCCAGCAGCGGCACAGGTTTCTATGGCTACACCTTC. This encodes CASSGTGFYGYTF.